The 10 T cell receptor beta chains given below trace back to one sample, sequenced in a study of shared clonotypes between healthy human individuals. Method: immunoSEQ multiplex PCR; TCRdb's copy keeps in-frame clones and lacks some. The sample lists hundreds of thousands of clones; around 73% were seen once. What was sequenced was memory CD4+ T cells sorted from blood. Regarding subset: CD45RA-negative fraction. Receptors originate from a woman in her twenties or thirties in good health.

Here the CDR3 DNA reads TGTGCCAGCCGAACGGACGGAAGCTCCTACGAGCAGTACTTC. This sequence encodes CASRTDGSSYEQYF. The rearrangement links TRBV2 to TRBJ2-7, with D unresolved. The germline CDR1 and CDR2 sequences are SNHLY and FYNNEI. This CDR3 is 14 amino acids long. The ends were cut back, 8 bases at V and 0 bases at J, with 14 bases in the middle.

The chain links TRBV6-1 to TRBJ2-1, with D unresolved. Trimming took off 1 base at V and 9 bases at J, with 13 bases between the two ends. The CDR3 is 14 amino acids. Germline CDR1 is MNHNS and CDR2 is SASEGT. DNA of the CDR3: TGTGCCAGCAGTGAAGTGGAGAGGTTGCGTGAGCAGTTCTTC. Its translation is CASSEVERLREQFF.

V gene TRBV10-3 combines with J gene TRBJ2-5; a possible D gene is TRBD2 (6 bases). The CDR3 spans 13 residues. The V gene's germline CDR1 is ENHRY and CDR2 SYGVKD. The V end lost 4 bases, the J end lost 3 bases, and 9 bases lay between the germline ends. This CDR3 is CAISGWREETQYF. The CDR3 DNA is TGTGCCATCAGTGGTTGGAGGGAAGAGACCCAGTACTTC.

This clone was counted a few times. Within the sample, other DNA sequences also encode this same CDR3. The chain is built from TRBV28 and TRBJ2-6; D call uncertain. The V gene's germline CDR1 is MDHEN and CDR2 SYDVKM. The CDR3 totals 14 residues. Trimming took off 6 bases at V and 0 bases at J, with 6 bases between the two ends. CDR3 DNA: TGTGCCAGCAGCAAGAGCTCTGGGGCCAACGTCCTGACTTTC. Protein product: CASSKSSGANVLTF. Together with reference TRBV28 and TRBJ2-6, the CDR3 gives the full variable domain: DVKVTQSSRYLVKRTGEKVFLECVQDMDHENMFWYRQDPGLGLRLIYFSYDVKMKEKGDIPEGYSVSREKKERFSLILESASTNQTSMYLCASSKSSGANVLTFGAGSRLTVL.

The DNA of the CDR3 is TGCGCCAGCGCCCAGATGTTTTCGGGGACGATCTCTGGAAACACCATATATTTT. Its translation: CASAQMFSGTISGNTIYF. The rearrangement links TRBV5-1 to TRBJ1-3, with TRBD1 as a possible D gene (5 bases). The germline CDR1 and CDR2 sequences are SGHRS and YFSETQ. V was trimmed by 7 bases and J by 0 bases, leaving 23 bases between them. The CDR3 runs to 18 residues.

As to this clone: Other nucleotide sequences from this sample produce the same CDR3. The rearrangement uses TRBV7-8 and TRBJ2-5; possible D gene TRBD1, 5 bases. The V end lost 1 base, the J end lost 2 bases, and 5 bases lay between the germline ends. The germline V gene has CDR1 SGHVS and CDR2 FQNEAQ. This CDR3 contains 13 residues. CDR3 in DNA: TGTGCCAGCAGCTTAGGACAGCAAGAGACCCAGTACTTC. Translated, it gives CASSLGQQETQYF.

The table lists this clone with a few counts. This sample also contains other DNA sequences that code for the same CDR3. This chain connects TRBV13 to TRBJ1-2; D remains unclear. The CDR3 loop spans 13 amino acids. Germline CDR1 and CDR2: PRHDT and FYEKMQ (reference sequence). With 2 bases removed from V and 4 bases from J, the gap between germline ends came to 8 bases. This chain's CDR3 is CASSLRGSYGYTF. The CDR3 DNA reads TGTGCCAGCAGCTTACGAGGGTCCTATGGCTACACCTTC.

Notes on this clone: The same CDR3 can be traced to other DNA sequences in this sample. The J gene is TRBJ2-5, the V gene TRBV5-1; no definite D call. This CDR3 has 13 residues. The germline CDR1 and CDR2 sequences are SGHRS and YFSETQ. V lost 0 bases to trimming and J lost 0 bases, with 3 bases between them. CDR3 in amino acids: CASSLGNQETQYF. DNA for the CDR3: TGCGCCAGCAGCTTGGGAAACCAAGAGACCCAGTACTTC.

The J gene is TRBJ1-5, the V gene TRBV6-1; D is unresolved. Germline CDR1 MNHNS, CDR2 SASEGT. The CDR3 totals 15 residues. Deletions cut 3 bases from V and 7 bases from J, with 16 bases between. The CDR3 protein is CASSDQPPVGQPQHF. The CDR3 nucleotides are TGTGCCAGCAGTGACCAGCCGCCGGTGGGGCAGCCCCAGCATTTT.

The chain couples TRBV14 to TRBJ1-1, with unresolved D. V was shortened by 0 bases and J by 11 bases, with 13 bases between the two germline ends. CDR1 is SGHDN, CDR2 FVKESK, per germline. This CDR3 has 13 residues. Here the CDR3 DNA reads TGTGCCAGCAGCCAAGATACCAGGCGGGTGGCTTTCTTT. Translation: CASSQDTRRVAFF.